The 21 T cell receptor beta chains below come from one sample, sequenced in a study of blood T cells in healthy people across ages. It was with a sample-barcoded 5' primer and a J-beta primer mix that a second PCR of roughly 6 to 12 cycles was run. MiXCR, applied by TCRdb to the 5' RACE reads, yields one record per CDR3 protein. The table includes 630,000 or so distinct CDR3 sequences, roughly 30% detected once. The sequencing input was blood. These TCRs come from a woman aged 80 or over in good health.

V usage is TRBV7-9 and J usage is TRBJ2-1, with TRBD1 matching 8 bases. This CDR3 spans 14 amino acids. J gave up 10 bases and V 3 bases, and 8 bases lay outside the gene matches. The germline V gene encodes CDR1 SEHNR and CDR2 FQNEAQ (reference sequence). The CDR3 DNA reads as TGTGCCAGCAGCTTCCCCCGACAGGGGAGGGAGCAGTTCTTC. Protein product: CASSFPRQGREQFF.

The chain employs TRBV5-5 and TRBJ1-5; tentative D call: TRBD1 (5 bases). V was clipped by 5 bases and J by 5 bases, with 11 bases between them. CDR1 is SGHKS, CDR2 YYEKEE, per germline (reference sequence). The CDR3 spans 13 residues. The CDR3 sequence: CASSRDGDQPQHF. The CDR3 DNA reads as TGTGCCAGCAGTAGGGACGGAGATCAGCCCCAGCATTTT.

This clonotype occurred many times. The chain links TRBV7-9 to TRBJ2-3; TRBD2 matches 7 bases. After removal of 5 bases from V and 2 bases from J, the junction contained 10 bases not matched to a gene. This CDR3 has 16 residues. Germline values: CDR1 SEHNR, CDR2 FQNEAQ (reference sequence). The CDR3 sequence: CASSPRLAGVTDTQYF. The CDR3 coding sequence is TGTGCCAGCAGCCCTCGCTTGGCGGGGGTCACAGATACGCAGTATTTT. Complete variable domain (other parts from reference TRBV7-9 and TRBJ2-3): DTGVSQNPRHKITKRGQNVTFRCDPISEHNRLYWYRQTLGQGPEFLTYFQNEAQLEKSRLLSDRFSAERPKGSFSTLEIQRTEQGDSAMYLCASSPRLAGVTDTQYFGPGTRLTVL.

This clonotype came up many times. The chain combines TRBV27 with TRBJ2-3, with D perhaps matching TRBD1 (6 bases). This CDR3 contains 16 residues. Germline V gene lookup returns CDR1 MNHEY and CDR2 SMNVEV (reference sequence). V was pared by 3 bases and J by 4 bases, with 17 bases between. Here the CDR3 DNA reads TGTGCCAGCAGTTTGGGCGGTCGGACAGTCGCAGATACGCAGTATTTT. Translation gives CASSLGGRTVADTQYF.

V is TRBV7-2 and J is TRBJ2-7; 7 bases align to TRBD2. This CDR3 comprises 14 residues. Per germline, CDR1 SGHTA and CDR2 FQGNSA. Germline trimming cut 4 bases from V and 6 bases from J; bases unmatched to any gene: 9. CDR3 residues: CASSSRTSEGEQYF. DNA of the CDR3: TGTGCCAGCAGCTCGCGGACTAGTGAGGGCGAGCAGTACTTC.

There are a few counts of this clonotype. A read error is possible here, since a much larger clone lies one base away. The chain links TRBV11-2 to TRBJ2-7; 10 nucleotides align to TRBD2. This CDR3 comprises 15 residues. Per the germline V gene, CDR1 is SGHAT and CDR2 is FQNNGV. The J segment lost 7 bases and the V segment lost 0 bases, leaving 6 bases of the junction unmatched. The CDR3 spells CASSLEASGGKEQYF. The CDR3 region has the DNA TGTGCCAGCAGCTTAGAAGCTAGCGGGGGTAAAGAGCAGTACTTC.

A word on this clonotype: This sequence may be a read error, since a much larger clone differs from it by one base. The chain carries TRBV20-1 and TRBJ2-5; D uncertain. The CDR3 loop spans 11 amino acids. Deletions cut 5 bases from V and 11 bases from J, with 15 bases between. The germline gives CDR1 DFQATT, CDR2 SNEGSKA (reference sequence). The CDR3 sequence is CSALPYNEQYF. The CDR3 DNA reads TGCAGTGCTCTCCCCTACAATGAGCAGTACTTC.

This clonotype has a count of ten or more. V is TRBV30 and J is TRBJ1-2; D is possibly TRBD1 (6 bases). V lost 4 bases, J lost 4 bases, and 16 bases lay in between. CDR1 and CDR2 from the germline V gene are GTSNPN and SVGIG (reference sequence). The length of the CDR3 is 14 residues. CDR3 nucleotides: TGTGCCTGGACCCGATTGGGGGCTGGCTATGGCTACACCTTC. Its protein is CAWTRLGAGYGYTF. Based on the CDR3 plus reference TRBV30 and TRBJ1-2, the full variable domain is SQTIHQWPATLVQPVGSPLSLECTVEGTSNPNLYWYRQAAGRGLQLLFYSVGIGQISSEVPQNLSASRPQDRQFILSSKKLLLSDSGFYLCAWTRLGAGYGYTFGSGTRLTVV.

The sample holds a few counts of this clonotype. The chain is built from TRBV9 and TRBJ2-7; either TRBD1 or TRBD2 may supply D (6 bases each). CDR1 and CDR2 (germline): SGDLS, YYNGEE. V was trimmed by 3 bases and J by 3 bases, leaving 10 bases between them. This CDR3 region has 13 residues. The CDR3 reads CASSAEGGYEQYF. The CDR3 DNA reads TGTGCCAGCAGCGCAGAGGGGGGCTACGAGCAGTACTTC.

The chain has TRBV15 and TRBJ2-1; 9 nucleotides line up with TRBD1. With 0 bases clipped from V and 6 bases from J, the junction kept 0 bases outside the gene matches. The CDR3 spans 14 residues. Germline CDR1 LNHNV, CDR2 YYDKDF (reference sequence). DNA for the CDR3: TGTGCCACCAGCAGAGAGGGACAGGGCAATGAGCAGTTCTTC. Protein product: CATSREGQGNEQFF. The full variable domain, rest sourced from reference TRBV15 and TRBJ2-1, is DAMVIQNPRYQVTQFGKPVTLSCSQTLNHNVMYWYQQKSSQAPKLLFHYYDKDFNNEADTPDNFQSRRPNTSFCFLDIRSPGLGDTAMYLCATSREGQGNEQFFGPGTRLTVL.

The chain carries TRBV20-1 and TRBJ2-1; D gene ambiguous. Trimming removed 0 bases at V and 7 bases at J, with 10 bases between. This CDR3 has 13 residues. From germline, CDR1 is DFQATT and CDR2 SNEGSKA (reference sequence). CDR3 sequence: CSARDSLINEQFF. The DNA for the CDR3 is TGCAGTGCTAGAGATTCGCTGATAAATGAGCAGTTCTTC.

This clonotype was counted only a few times. Given a much more abundant clone one base away, this may be a read error. The chain couples TRBV5-1 to TRBJ2-1; D remains unclear. This CDR3 is built from 13 residues. The ends were cut back, 3 bases at V and 4 bases at J, with 8 bases in the middle. Germline-derived CDR1 and CDR2 are SGHRS and YFSETQ. The DNA for the CDR3 is TGCGCCAGCAGCTCGGTGGAATACAATGAGCAGTTCTTC. It is translated as CASSSVEYNEQFF.

This clonotype was observed many times. J is TRBJ2-7 and V is TRBV6-2 or TRBV6-3; TRBD2 aligns across 7 bases. This CDR3 is 17 amino acids long. Per the germline V gene, CDR1 is MNHEY and CDR2 is SVGEGT. V dropped 2 bases and J dropped 2; count of bases not matched to a gene: 12. CDR3 sequence: CASSYRPRIAGAYEQYF. The CDR3 DNA reads as TGTGCCAGCAGTTACCGCCCCAGGATAGCGGGCGCCTACGAGCAGTACTTC.

This clonotype was recorded many times. The chain combines TRBV7-6 with TRBJ2-5; TRBD2 agrees at 12 bases. J was trimmed by 5 bases and V by 5 bases; bases with no gene match: 12. The CDR3 has 17 amino acids. Germline values: CDR1 SGHVS, CDR2 FNYEAQ. CDR3 sequence reads: CASSPSSGGAFWETQYF. CDR3 coding DNA: TGTGCCAGCAGCCCCTCTAGCGGGGGGGCATTTTGGGAGACCCAGTACTTC.

This clonotype showed up just a few times. The chain couples TRBV28 to TRBJ2-5; the D gene is possibly TRBD2 (6 bases). Germline V CDR1 and CDR2: MDHEN, SYDVKM. Trimming took off 5 bases at V and 5 bases at J, with 18 bases between the two ends. The CDR3 consists of 15 residues. The CDR3 DNA reads TGTGCCAGCAGTCCCCCGGCTAGCGCAGGGGAGACCCAGTACTTC. Translation gives CASSPPASAGETQYF.

This clonotype was seen a handful of times. This clone may be a read error of a much larger clone one base away. The rearrangement links TRBV15 to TRBJ2-5; D gene uncertain. CDR1 is LNHNV, CDR2 YYDKDF, per germline (reference sequence). CDR3 length equals 13 residues. CDR3 bases: TGTGTCACCAGCCGTCGGTACCAAGAGACCCAGTACTTC. Its protein is CVTSRRYQETQYF. Filled out from reference TRBV15 and TRBJ2-5, the complete variable domain reads DAMVIQNPRYQVTQFGKPVTLSCSQTLNHNVMYWYQQKSSQAPKLLFHYYDKDFNNEADTPDNFQSRRPNTSFCFLDIRSPGLGDTAMYLCVTSRRYQETQYFGPGTRLLVL.

The sample holds a few counts of this clonotype. J is TRBJ1-1 and V is TRBV27; unclear D gene. Germline CDR1 reads MNHEY; CDR2 reads SMNVEV (reference sequence). The CDR3 is 14 amino acids. Trimming stripped 1 base from V and 4 bases from J, with 10 bases between. Here the CDR3 DNA reads TGTGCCAGCAGTTTATTGCAGTCGGGCACTGAAGCTTTCTTT. This sequence encodes CASSLLQSGTEAFF.

Remarks on this clonotype: This clone may be a read error of a much larger clone one base away. The chain links TRBV7-2 to TRBJ2-1, with TRBD2 matching 7 bases. Gene TRBJ2-7 matches the end of the DNA better, so the J call may be wrong. The CDR3 contains 15 residues. Germline CDR1 is SGHTA and CDR2 is FQGNSA. CDR3 in DNA: TGTGCCAGCAGCTTAGGAGCGGGGAGCTACAATGAGCAGTACTTC. It encodes CASSLGAGSYNEQYF.

This clonotype was seen repeatedly, ten times or more. The chain uses TRBV20-1 and TRBJ2-3; D remains unclear. CDR3 length equals 13 residues. The germline gives CDR1 DFQATT, CDR2 SNEGSKA (reference sequence). Trimming cost V 7 bases and J 1 base, with 12 bases left between them. CDR3 in DNA: TGCAGTGTACAGAGCCCCGGCACAGATACGCAGTATTTT. Amino acids: CSVQSPGTDTQYF.

In this sample, this clonotype turned up many times. The V call is TRBV5-1, the J call TRBJ2-7; 12 nucleotides align to TRBD2. Germline loops: CDR1 SGHRS, CDR2 YFSETQ. After removal of 5 bases from V and 3 bases from J, the junction contained 3 bases not matched to a gene. The CDR3 extends over 14 amino acids. Here the CDR3 DNA reads TGCGCCAGCAGTACTAGCGGGGGGTTCTACGAGCAGTACTTC. This translates into CASSTSGGFYEQYF.

Notes on this clonotype: A single base separates this from a much larger clone, so it may be a read error. The J gene is TRBJ2-1, the V gene TRBV15; the D gene is possibly TRBD1 (6 bases). The DNA matches TRBJ2-7 better at its end, which makes the J call doubtful. The CDR3 covers 16 residues. Per germline, CDR1 LNHNV and CDR2 YYDKDF (reference sequence). CDR3 coding DNA: TGTGCCACCAGCAGAGATCACAGGGACGCCTACAATGAGCAGTACTTC. Protein sequence: CATSRDHRDAYNEQYF.